The rows below give T cell receptor beta chains drawn from one sample of a study of T cell responses to AZD1222 COVID-19 vaccine. Profiled with immunoSEQ multiplex PCR; TCRdb holds only in-frame clones, not every one. The sample lists tens of thousands of clones, around 90% occurring once. The material was peripheral blood, obtained on day 0 of AZD1222 vaccination. The origin of the receptors is an adult in good health. CDR3s include the opening cysteine and the closing phenylalanine or tryptophan. D genes are given only for firm matches. Clone size is not always given. Where it is, it says once, few, many or a class for expanded clones.

>TRBV11-2|-|TRBJ2-7|TRBD1
CASSLFGTGFYEQYF
TGTGCCAGCAGCTTATTCGGGACAGGCTTCTACGAGCAGTACTTC
>TRBV27|-|TRBJ2-1|-
CASSRADKYNEQFF
TGTGCCAGCAGTCGGGCAGATAAGTACAATGAGCAGTTCTTC
>TRBV3-1/TRBV3-2|-|TRBJ1-1|-
CASSQELGSSWGTEAFF
TGTGCCAGCAGCCAAGAATTAGGTTCTTCGTGGGGCACTGAAGCTTTCTTT
>TRBV29-1|-|TRBJ2-7|-
CSVGRGYSYEQYF
TGCAGCGTTGGCCGGGGTTACTCCTACGAGCAGTACTTC
>TRBV6-2/TRBV6-3|-|TRBJ1-2|-
CASSQDVGFNYGYTF
TGTGCCAGCAGCCAGGACGTCGGATTTAACTATGGCTACACCTTC
>TRBV4-3|-|TRBJ2-3|-
CASSQLHGLSTDTQYF
TGCGCCAGCAGCCAACTGCACGGACTCAGCACAGATACGCAGTATTTT
>TRBV30|-|TRBJ2-7|TRBD2
CAWSSASGRNEQYF
TGTGCCTGGAGTTCAGCTAGCGGGAGGAACGAGCAGTACTTC
>TRBV6-6|once|TRBJ1-2|-
CASSYSGGAAGGYTF
TGTGCCAGCAGTTACTCGGGGGGGGCTGCTGGTGGCTACACCTTC
>TRBV29-1|-|TRBJ1-1|TRBD1
CSPTGVTEAFF
TGCAGCCCCACAGGGGTCACTGAAGCTTTCTTT
>TRBV6-5|-|TRBJ1-1|-
CASSKTNSNTEAFF
TGTGCCAGCAGTAAGACAAACAGTAACACTGAAGCTTTCTTT
>TRBV7-9|-|TRBJ1-6|-
CASKSSASPLHF
TGTGCCAGCAAGTCATCAGCTTCACCCCTCCACTTT
>TRBV7-8|once|TRBJ2-7|-
CASRGGDRSSYEQYF
TGTGCCAGCAGGGGAGGGGACAGGAGCTCCTACGAGCAGTACTTC
>TRBV5-1|-|TRBJ2-2|-
CASSPAGTTDTGELFF
TGCGCCAGCAGCCCGGCCGGGACAACGGACACCGGGGAGCTGTTTTTT
>TRBV14|-|TRBJ1-2|-
CASSQDGGYYGYTF
TGTGCCAGCAGCCAAGATGGGGGATACTATGGCTACACCTTC
>TRBV6-5|-|TRBJ1-4|-
CASSRTQGRGEKLFF
TGTGCCAGCAGTCGGACACAGGGTCGGGGTGAAAAACTGTTTTTT
>TRBV3-1/TRBV3-2|-|TRBJ2-3|-
CASSLPQATDTQYF
TGTGCCAGCAGCCTCCCTCAGGCCACAGATACGCAGTATTTT
>TRBV6-1|-|TRBJ1-6|-
CASSGDVRGVYNSPLHF
TGTGCCAGCAGTGGGGATGTCCGGGGGGTATATAATTCACCCCTCCACTTT
>TRBV11-3|-|TRBJ2-7|-
CASSSFPHEQYF
TGTGCCAGCAGTTCATTTCCCCACGAGCAGTACTTC
>TRBV27|-|TRBJ1-2|TRBD1
CASSPGQGALHGYTF
TGTGCCAGCAGTCCCGGACAGGGGGCTTTGCATGGCTACACCTTC
>TRBV3-1/TRBV3-2|-|TRBJ2-7|-
CASSQSFADEQYF
TGTGCCAGCAGCCAATCATTTGCGGACGAGCAGTACTTC
>TRBV6-5|-|TRBJ1-1|-
CASRTQVTEAFF
TGTGCCAGCAGGACCCAGGTCACTGAAGCTTTCTTT
>TRBV10-3|-|TRBJ2-3|-
CAIRGIHLSTDTQYF
TGTGCCATCAGGGGTATACACTTAAGCACAGATACGCAGTATTTT
>TRBV7-2|-|TRBJ2-5|-
CASSLKLPQETQYF
TGTGCCAGCAGCTTAAAACTTCCGCAAGAGACCCAGTACTTC
>TRBV15|-|TRBJ1-6|-
CATSTLGSPLHF
TGTGCCACCAGCACCTTGGGGTCACCCCTCCACTTT
>TRBV19|-|TRBJ1-5|TRBD1
CASSQTGGGNQPQHF
TGTGCCAGTAGTCAGACAGGGGGCGGCAATCAGCCCCAGCATTTT
>TRBV27|once|TRBJ2-7|-
CASSSRDMVEQYF
TGTGCCAGCAGTTCGCGGGACATGGTTGAGCAGTACTTC
>TRBV4-1|-|TRBJ2-3|-
CASSPRLVRGATDTQYF
TGCGCCAGCAGCCCAAGATTAGTAAGGGGAGCCACAGATACGCAGTATTTT
>TRBV7-2|-|TRBJ2-7|TRBD1
CASSLFGGTGGGEQYF
TGTGCCAGCAGCTTATTTGGCGGGACAGGGGGAGGCGAGCAGTACTTC
>TRBV4-3|-|TRBJ1-1|-
CASSQGSTGLRNTEAFF
TGCGCCAGCAGCCAAGGGTCAACAGGGCTGAGGAACACTGAAGCTTTCTTT
>TRBV5-5|-|TRBJ2-7|-
CASSPGGRSYEQYF
TGTGCCAGCAGCCCCGGGGGCCGCTCCTACGAGCAGTACTTC
>TRBV3-1/TRBV3-2|-|TRBJ2-7|TRBD2
CASSAVGLGAEQYF
TGTGCCAGCAGCGCAGTGGGACTAGGAGCCGAGCAGTACTTC
>TRBV12-3/TRBV12-4|-|TRBJ1-2|-
CASSWPRNYGYTF
TGTGCCAGCAGTTGGCCGCGGAACTATGGCTACACCTTC
>TRBV27|-|TRBJ1-5|-
CASSLSPGQPQHF
TGTGCCAGCAGTTTGAGTCCGGGACAGCCCCAGCATTTT
>TRBV7-2|-|TRBJ1-5|-
CASSLARDGPQHF
TGTGCCAGCAGCTTAGCGAGGGACGGACCCCAGCATTTT
>TRBV6-2/TRBV6-3|few|TRBJ1-1|-
CASSYRQTNTEAFF
TGTGCCAGCAGTTACAGGCAGACAAACACTGAAGCTTTCTTT
>TRBV5-8|-|TRBJ1-4|TRBD1
CASSWGTGDEKLFF
TGTGCCAGCAGCTGGGGGACAGGGGATGAAAAACTGTTTTTT
>TRBV7-8|-|TRBJ1-1|-
CASINWGMNTEAFF
TGTGCCAGCATCAATTGGGGGATGAACACTGAAGCTTTCTTT
>TRBV19|-|TRBJ1-1|-
CASSPGSEAFF
TGTGCCAGTAGTCCCGGGTCTGAAGCTTTCTTT
>TRBV25-1|-|TRBJ1-2|TRBD1
CASRHTGEGYTF
TGTGCCAGCAGGCACACAGGGGAAGGCTACACCTTC
>TRBV7-3|-|TRBJ1-6|TRBD1
CASSLDRGGSPLHF
TGTGCCAGCAGCCTGGACAGGGGCGGATCACCCCTCCACTTT
>TRBV14|-|TRBJ2-7|-
CASSQNSQIWGSQRYEQYF
TGTGCCAGCAGCCAAAATTCACAAATATGGGGGTCTCAACGCTACGAGCAGTACTTC
>TRBV7-9|-|TRBJ1-2|-
CASSFGADRYGYTF
TGTGCCAGCAGCTTCGGGGCAGATCGCTATGGCTACACCTTC
>TRBV18|-|TRBJ2-1|TRBD1
CASSPDRGSYNEQFF
TGTGCCAGCTCACCAGACAGGGGCTCCTACAATGAGCAGTTCTTC
>TRBV14|-|TRBJ2-2|-
CASRVNTGELFF
TGTGCCAGCAGGGTGAACACCGGGGAGCTGTTTTTT
>TRBV10-3|-|TRBJ1-4|-
CAISSRGGDEKLFF
TGTGCCATCAGCTCACGGGGAGGGGATGAAAAACTGTTTTTT
>TRBV18|once|TRBJ1-1|-
CASSPTGQSVGAEAFF
TGTGCCAGCTCACCGACGGGTCAGTCCGTGGGGGCTGAAGCTTTCTTT
>TRBV10-3|-|TRBJ2-5|-
CAINGDTQETQYF
TGTGCCATCAACGGGGACACCCAAGAGACCCAGTACTTC
>TRBV7-2|-|TRBJ1-2|-
CASSLDLGAYGYTF
TGTGCCAGCAGCTTAGATTTAGGGGCCTATGGCTACACCTTC
>TRBV7-2|-|TRBJ1-1|-
CASSSHLTVNTEAFF
TGTGCCAGCAGCTCACACTTGACGGTGAACACTGAAGCTTTCTTT
>TRBV29-1|few|TRBJ1-1|TRBD1
CSALKKQGGRTEAFF
TGCAGCGCATTGAAGAAACAGGGGGGAAGGACTGAAGCTTTCTTT
>TRBV10-3|-|TRBJ1-1|-
CAIPRGLWVNTEAFF
TGTGCCATCCCCCGGGGGCTCTGGGTGAACACTGAAGCTTTCTTT
>TRBV6-5|-|TRBJ2-2|TRBD2
CASSLAGTNTGELFF
TGTGCCAGCAGCCTAGCGGGCACGAACACCGGGGAGCTGTTTTTT
>TRBV12-3/TRBV12-4|-|TRBJ1-4|-
CASRDGYNEKLFF
TGTGCCAGCAGGGACGGCTATAATGAAAAACTGTTTTTT
>TRBV7-2|-|TRBJ2-7|TRBD2
CASSARTSGISYEQYF
TGTGCCAGCAGCGCCAGGACTAGCGGGATCTCCTACGAGCAGTACTTC
>TRBV27|-|TRBJ2-5|TRBD1
CASSAGTGLQETQYF
TGTGCCAGCAGTGCAGGGACAGGCCTCCAAGAGACCCAGTACTTC
>TRBV4-1|-|TRBJ2-5|-
CASSQPVGNQETQYF
TGCGCCAGCAGCCAGCCCGTGGGGAACCAAGAGACCCAGTACTTC
>TRBV24-1|-|TRBJ2-2|TRBD2
CATSPASGGNTGELFF
TGTGCCACCAGTCCCGCGAGCGGGGGCAACACCGGGGAGCTGTTTTTT
>TRBV7-2|-|TRBJ1-6|TRBD1
CASSRDRRYSPLHF
TGTGCCAGCAGCAGGGACAGGCGATATTCACCCCTCCACTTT
>TRBV7-9|-|TRBJ2-3|-
CASFLWGYTDTQYF
TGTGCCAGCTTTCTGTGGGGATACACAGATACGCAGTATTTT